This TCR beta chain was recovered during a study of cytomegalovirus exposure and HLA in healthy donors. Study-wide results and limits: In the 100 to 150 validation repertoires, about 94% of cluster scores exceeded 0, per a later analysis. A list of around 160 TCR beta chains associated with cytomegalovirus was given. In vitro data verified three CMV-associated chains as specific for CMV antigens.

Assay: immunoSEQ multiplex PCR; the TCRdb copy retains only in-frame clones and omits some. The data hold some 130,000 clones, with roughly 93% observed a single time. The CDR3 has 14 residues. The V segment lost 8 bases and the J segment 4 bases; nucleotides outside the gene matches: 11. CDR1 is ENHRY and CDR2 is SYGVKD in the germline V gene. A note on this clone: The antigen is not known.

From the roughly 110-subject validation cohort, which was separate from the roughly 690-subject first cohort, the donors were drawn. The chain has TRBV10-3 and TRBJ2-7; 7 bases align to TRBD2. This receptor was taken from a man aged 18-30 years in good health and CMV-seropositive. Sequenced sample: PBMCs. This CDR3 reads CAIWAGEGSYEQYF. CDR3 sequence (DNA): TGTGCCATCTGGGCGGGAGAGGGTTCATACGAGCAGTACTTC.